The clone carrying this T cell receptor beta chain turned up a few times. The antigen is undetermined. The data stem from a study of T-cell memory formation after mild COVID-19. TCRdb fed the 5' RACE reads into MiXCR, producing one record per CDR3 protein. The repertoire holds 310,000 or so distinct CDR3 sequences, with 15% to 20% as singletons. The CDR3 totals 15 residues. Germline V CDR1 and CDR2: MNHEY, SMNVEV (reference sequence). With 6 bases clipped from V and 5 bases from J, the junction kept 7 bases outside the gene matches. Regarding the study as a whole: Contracting clones from day 15 to 85 had balanced CD4/CD8; later expanders favoured CD4+.

Sequenced sample: PBMCs or a T cell subset sorted from them (not recorded which). This TCR was sampled from a young man who had mild COVID-19 (a few samples of this study predate the infection). Cell type and time point are not known. V and J are TRBV27 and TRBJ2-5; 12 positions agree with TRBD2. The CDR3 nucleotides read TGTGCCAGCAGCGCAACTAGCGGGGGGATGGAGACCCAGTACTTC. Protein product: CASSATSGGMETQYF.